These T cell receptor beta chains were read from a single sample in a study of OX40 agonist ivuxolimab in advanced cancers. Produced via immunoSEQ multiplex PCR; TCRdb's table is partial and in-frame only. This sample has roughly 100,000 clones, with about 96% found just once. The material sequenced was CD4+ or CD8+ T cells sorted from blood, taken in a trial of the OX40 agonist ivuxolimab. All receptors derive from an adult with an advanced solid tumor such as melanoma, head and neck, liver or kidney cancer. CDR3s include the opening cysteine and the closing phenylalanine or tryptophan. D genes are given only for firm matches. Rows give clone size only sometimes, using once, few, many, or a class for an expanded clone.

CASTSGPRFTEAFF TGTGCCAGTACCTCGGGGCCTCGGTTCACTGAAGCTTTCTTT TRBJ1-1 NA NA TRBV19
CASSFSGGPLNEQFF TGTGCCAGCAGTTTTAGCGGGGGGCCGCTAAATGAGCAGTTCTTC TRBJ2-1 NA TRBD2 TRBV27
CASRSREADEKLFF TGTGCCAGCAGGTCCCGGGAGGCCGATGAAAAACTGTTTTTT TRBJ1-4 NA NA TRBV7-9
CSVLTPMNTEAFF TGCAGCGTGCTAACTCCCATGAACACTGAAGCTTTCTTT TRBJ1-1 NA NA TRBV29-1
CASSPWASSYNSPLHF TGTGCCAGCAGTCCCTGGGCATCTTCCTATAATTCACCCCTCCACTTT TRBJ1-6 NA NA TRBV5-5
CASSAFGNPSSYNEQFF TGTGCCAGCAGCGCCTTCGGAAACCCGAGCTCCTACAATGAGCAGTTCTTC TRBJ2-1 NA NA TRBV9
CASSFQLTYNEQFF TGTGCCAGCAGCTTCCAGCTGACCTACAATGAGCAGTTCTTC TRBJ2-1 NA NA TRBV11-2
CASSVTGYSGNTIYF TGTGCCAGCAGCGTAACAGGCTACTCTGGAAACACCATATATTTT TRBJ1-3 NA NA TRBV5-6
CASSLGYYEQYF TGTGCCAGCAGCCTGGGTTATTACGAGCAGTACTTC TRBJ2-7 NA NA TRBV5-8
CASSIVGDTEAFF TGTGCCAGTAGTATCGTTGGGGACACTGAAGCTTTCTTT TRBJ1-1 NA NA TRBV19
CASRDGDTGELFF TGTGCCAGCCGGGACGGAGACACCGGGGAGCTGTTTTTT TRBJ2-2 NA NA TRBV7-9
CASSLQGDNEQFF TGTGCCAGTAGTCTACAGGGGGACAATGAGCAGTTCTTC TRBJ2-1 NA TRBD1 TRBV19
CASSVEGSSGDTQYF TGTGCCAGCAGTGTAGAGGGGAGCTCGGGAGATACGCAGTATTTT TRBJ2-3 once NA TRBV6-4
CASSQARGGNTEAFF TGCGCCAGCAGCCAAGCCCGAGGGGGGAACACTGAAGCTTTCTTT TRBJ1-1 NA NA TRBV4-3
CASSLYAGELFF TGTGCCAGCAGCTTATACGCCGGGGAGCTGTTTTTT TRBJ2-2 NA NA TRBV7-2
CASSLEAAGRETQYF TGTGCCAGCAGCTTAGAGGCGGCAGGCCGAGAGACCCAGTACTTC TRBJ2-5 NA NA TRBV11-2
CASSLLGISHEQYF TGTGCCAGCAGCTTACTGGGGATTTCCCACGAGCAGTACTTC TRBJ2-7 NA NA TRBV7-8
CASRRNTEAFF TGTGCCTCCCGACGAAACACTGAAGCTTTCTTT TRBJ1-1 NA NA TRBV27
CASSLVPDRVAETQYF TGTGCCAGCAGCTTAGTCCCGGACAGGGTGGCGGAGACCCAGTACTTC TRBJ2-5 NA TRBD1 TRBV7-9
CASSDGTSGPNEQFF TGTGCCAGCAGTGACGGGACTAGCGGGCCGAATGAGCAGTTCTTC TRBJ2-1 NA TRBD2 TRBV6-4
CASSYRGAKNIQYF TGTGCCAGCAGTTACAGGGGAGCCAAAAACATTCAGTACTTC TRBJ2-4 once TRBD1 TRBV27
CASSLSPAGGSYGDIQYF TGCGCCAGCAGCCTAAGCCCAGCGGGAGGGAGTTACGGTGACATTCAGTACTTC TRBJ2-4 once TRBD2 TRBV4-3
CASSVGGSPEKLFF TGTGCCAGCAGCGTAGGAGGGAGCCCTGAAAAACTGTTTTTT TRBJ1-4 NA NA TRBV9
CASSQAGGDGDEQYF TGTGCCAGCAGCCAAGCGGGGGGAGATGGGGACGAGCAGTACTTC TRBJ2-7 NA TRBD2 TRBV4-2
CASSLGREQFF TGTGCCAGCAGCTTGGGTAGGGAGCAGTTCTTC TRBJ2-1 NA NA TRBV7-9